What follows are 26 T cell receptor beta chains derived from one specimen sequenced in a study of blood T cell repertoires in COVID-19. Clones were read by immunoSEQ multiplex PCR, and TCRdb kept only the in-frame ones, dropping some. Among 150,000 to 180,000 clones, 75% to 95% were seen once, and the ten largest hold 0.45% to 0.65%. The specimen was peripheral blood. These receptors all stem from a man aged 50 to 59 with acute or convalescent COVID-19.

V and J are TRBV9 and TRBJ2-1; TRBD2 aligns across 14 bases. The CDR3 extends over 16 amino acids. Germline lookup yields CDR1 SGDLS and CDR2 YYNGEE. The V gene end was trimmed by 5 bases and the J gene end by 9 bases; junction bases not matched to a gene: 10. This CDR3 is CASSLRGLAGDVEQFF. For the CDR3, the DNA is TGTGCCAGCAGTCTCCGGGGACTAGCGGGAGATGTTGAGCAGTTCTTC.

The CDR3 DNA is TGTGCCAGCCGGGAGGCCGGGACTAGCTCCTACAATGAGCAGTTCTTC. This gives the protein CASREAGTSSYNEQFF. The chain carries TRBV28 and TRBJ2-1; 8 nucleotides match TRBD2. Germline CDR1 is MDHEN and CDR2 is SYDVKM. CDR3 size: 16 residues. Losses at the gene ends were 8 bases for V and 0 bases for J; bases not matched to a gene: 9.

This chain uses TRBV27 with TRBJ2-7; D is possibly TRBD1 (6 bases). Per the germline V gene, CDR1 is MNHEY and CDR2 is SMNVEV (reference sequence). This CDR3 contains 15 residues. Trimming pared 5 bases from V and 4 bases from J, leaving 18 bases between. CDR3 region: CASSEHRDSGYEQYF. DNA of the CDR3: TGTGCCAGCAGTGAGCACAGGGATAGTGGGTACGAGCAGTACTTC.

The chain is built from TRBV7-3 and TRBJ1-2; D is unresolved. The length of the CDR3 is 15 residues. CDR1 and CDR2 (germline): SGHTA, FQGTGA. V shed 2 bases and J shed 5 bases, with 15 bases lying between them. The CDR3 sequence is CASSLGVGGGYGYTF. The CDR3 nucleotides read TGTGCCAGCAGCTTAGGCGTGGGAGGCGGATATGGCTACACCTTC. Drawing the rest from reference TRBV7-3 and TRBJ1-2, the complete variable domain is GAGVSQTPSNKVTEKGKYVELRCDPISGHTALYWYRQSLGQGPEFLIYFQGTGAADDSGLPNDRFFAVRPEGSVSTLKIQRTERGDSAVYLCASSLGVGGGYGYTFGSGTRLTVV.

This chain connects TRBV14 to TRBJ1-1; 9 bases fit TRBD1. Germline CDR1 reads SGHDN; CDR2 reads FVKESK. The CDR3 extends over 15 amino acids. Unmatched junction bases numbered 7, after V lost 2 bases and J lost 6 bases. The CDR3 coding sequence is TGTGCCAGCAGCCAAACCGGGACAGGGTACTCTGAAGCTTTCTTT. This gives the protein CASSQTGTGYSEAFF. The complete variable domain, with remaining parts taken from reference TRBV14 and TRBJ1-1, reads EAGVTQFPSHSVIEKGQTVTLRCDPISGHDNLYWYRRVMGKEIKFLLHFVKESKQDESGMPNNRFLAERTGGTYSTLKVQPAELEDSGVYFCASSQTGTGYSEAFFGQGTRLTVV.

V usage is TRBV4-1 and J usage is TRBJ1-4; weak D call: TRBD1 (5 bases). Germline loops: CDR1 MGHRA, CDR2 YSYEKL. The V gene lost 10 bases and the J gene lost 0 bases, with 9 bases spanning the gap. This CDR3 contains 13 residues. This CDR3 is CATATATNEKLFF. CDR3 DNA sequence: TGCGCCACCGCGACAGCAACTAATGAAAAACTGTTTTTT.

The chain employs TRBV2 and TRBJ2-2, with TRBD2 matching over 14 bases. This CDR3 has 15 amino acids. Looked up from germline, CDR1 is SNHLY and CDR2 is FYNNEI. Losses at the gene ends were 6 bases for V and 6 bases for J; bases not matched to a gene: 3. In DNA form, the CDR3 reads TGTGCCAGCAGCAGACTAGCGGGGGGGCCCGGGGAGCTGTTTTTT. Translation: CASSRLAGGPGELFF.

The V gene is TRBV5-1, the J gene TRBJ2-3, with a weak D call TRBD1 (6 bases). V lost 4 bases to trimming and J lost 1 base, with 16 bases between them. The CDR3 runs 16 residues. In germline, CDR1 is SGHRS, CDR2 YFSETQ. CDR3 sequence (DNA): TGCGCCAGCAGCCATGGGGTACAGGGAGGCACAGATACGCAGTATTTT. This encodes CASSHGVQGGTDTQYF.

A remark on this clone: This CDR3 is also generated by other DNA sequences in the sample. The rearrangement joins TRBV6-5 to TRBJ1-1; D is unclear. V lost 6 bases, J lost 0 bases, and 8 bases lay in between. This CDR3 is built from 13 residues. Germline CDR1 and CDR2: MNHEY and SVGAGI. Here the CDR3 reads CASSLVMNTEAFF. The CDR3 DNA follows: TGTGCCAGCAGCCTCGTAATGAACACTGAAGCTTTCTTT.

The genes are TRBV4-1 and TRBJ2-2; D possibly corresponds to TRBD2 (5 bases). CDR3 length equals 13 residues. V was cut by 4 bases and J by 6 bases, with 9 bases left in between. In germline, CDR1 is MGHRA, CDR2 YSYEKL. The CDR3 sequence is CASSPAGAGELFF. The CDR3 nucleotides are TGCGCCAGCAGCCCCGCCGGGGCCGGGGAGCTGTTTTTT.

The rearrangement uses TRBV19 and TRBJ1-5; 10 nucleotides align to TRBD1. CDR3 length: 16 amino acids. Germline CDR1 LNHDA, CDR2 SQIVND (reference sequence). Trimming took 8 bases from V and 2 from J; bases not matched to a gene: 9. CDR3 loop: CASRRQGARGNQPQHF. The CDR3 region has the DNA TGTGCCAGTCGACGACAGGGGGCGAGGGGCAATCAGCCCCAGCATTTT.

The chain is built from TRBV27 and TRBJ2-1; possibly TRBD2 for D (5 bases). Trimming took 0 bases from V and 6 from J, leaving 12 bases between them. There are 15 residues in the CDR3. Germline values: CDR1 MNHEY, CDR2 SMNVEV (reference sequence). The CDR3 protein is CASSLSSGFGNEQFF. The CDR3 coding sequence is TGTGCCAGCAGTTTATCCTCGGGGTTCGGCAATGAGCAGTTCTTC.

The rearrangement uses TRBV5-1 and TRBJ1-2; 8 bases agree with TRBD1. CDR3 length: 13 residues. Germline loops: CDR1 SGHRS, CDR2 YFSETQ. Trimming cost V 4 bases and J 7 bases; bases outside gene matches: 6. The CDR3 nucleotides are TGCGCCAGCAGCGCGGACAGGGTGGGTGGCTACACCTTC. It encodes CASSADRVGGYTF.

The table lists this clone with a count of one. This sequence joins TRBV7-9 and TRBJ1-4; no reliable D call. CDR1 and CDR2 (germline): SEHNR, FQNEAQ (reference sequence). The V end lost 2 bases, the J end lost 7 bases, and 14 bases lay between the germline ends. The CDR3 loop spans 15 amino acids. This CDR3 reads CASSLLEGEVEKLFF. Written as DNA, the CDR3 is TGTGCCAGCAGCTTATTAGAGGGAGAGGTTGAAAAACTGTTTTTT.

The chain employs TRBV4-1 and TRBJ1-5; TRBD1 aligns across 9 bases. The length of the CDR3 is 14 residues. Per the germline V gene, CDR1 is MGHRA and CDR2 is YSYEKL. J lost 5 bases, V lost 4 bases, and 3 bases had no gene match. CDR3 DNA sequence: TGCGCCAGCAGCCCGGGACAGGGAGATCAGCCCCAGCATTTT. Its translation: CASSPGQGDQPQHF.

The rearrangement joins TRBV5-1 to TRBJ2-2; 7 bases are a match to TRBD1. V shed 5 bases and J 3 bases; nucleotides not matched to a gene: 10. This CDR3 region has 16 residues. From germline, CDR1 is SGHRS and CDR2 YFSETQ. The CDR3: CASRPDRVRYTGELFF. CDR3 in DNA: TGCGCCAGCAGGCCTGACAGGGTCCGGTACACCGGGGAGCTGTTTTTT.

This clone has more than one count but fewer than ten. The rearrangement joins TRBV28 to TRBJ1-2; possibly TRBD1 for D (5 bases). The CDR3 runs to 11 residues. Looked up from germline, CDR1 is MDHEN and CDR2 is SYDVKM. The V gene lost 8 bases and the J gene lost 3 bases, with 7 bases spanning the gap. The CDR3 sequence: CASATDYGYTF. The CDR3 DNA is TGTGCCAGCGCGACAGACTATGGCTACACCTTC.

The CDR3 loop is CASSLTVYSPLHF. Written as DNA, the CDR3 is TGTGCCAGCAGCTTAACAGTTTATTCACCCCTCCACTTT. This rearrangement joins TRBV5-4 to TRBJ1-6, with D hard to call. V was cut by 2 bases and J by 8 bases, with 8 bases left in between. CDR1 is SGHNT and CDR2 is YYREEE in the germline V gene (reference sequence). This CDR3 is 13 amino acids long.

This clone was observed a few times. The rearrangement links TRBV19 to TRBJ2-2, with 10 bases matching TRBD1. V lost 8 bases and J lost 1; bases outside the gene matches: 7. The V gene's germline CDR1 is LNHDA and CDR2 SQIVND (reference sequence). The CDR3 is 16 amino acids. This CDR3 reads CASHRQGAGNTGELFF. CDR3 bases: TGTGCCAGTCACCGACAGGGGGCTGGGAACACCGGGGAGCTGTTTTTT.

This clone was seen only a few times. The chain couples TRBV7-2 to TRBJ1-6; D might be TRBD1 (6 bases). CDR3 length: 16 amino acids. Trimming cost V 3 bases and J 9 bases, with 18 bases left between them. Germline V gene sequence: CDR1 SGHTA, CDR2 FQGNSA. CDR3 nucleotide sequence: TGTGCCAGCAGCTTCCGGCGGGCAGGGGCAAGTTCACCCCTCCACTTT. It encodes CASSFRRAGASSPLHF.

The rearrangement uses TRBV15 and TRBJ2-1; D is possibly TRBD2 (6 bases). Between the trimmed V and J ends, which lost 5 bases and 8 bases, there was a span of 22 bases. From germline, CDR1 is LNHNV and CDR2 YYDKDF (reference sequence). The length of the CDR3 is 16 residues. CDR3 in DNA: TGTGCCACCAGCGACCCGGACTATCGGTTGGTCGATGAGCAGTTCTTC. This encodes CATSDPDYRLVDEQFF.

This clone was seen only once. This chain joins TRBV9 and TRBJ2-1, with D possibly TRBD1 on 5 matching bases. Looked up from germline, CDR1 is SGDLS and CDR2 is YYNGEE. The germline V and J ends were trimmed by 1 base and 1 base, with 9 bases remaining between them. The CDR3 has 15 residues. The CDR3 here is CASSVRTGSYNEQFF. The DNA of the CDR3 is TGTGCCAGCAGCGTAAGAACAGGATCCTACAATGAGCAGTTCTTC. The variable domain in full, with the rest retrieved from reference TRBV9 and TRBJ2-1, is DSGVTQTPKHLITATGQRVTLRCSPRSGDLSVYWYQQSLDQGLQFLIQYYNGEERAKGNILERFSAQQFPDLHSELNLSSLELGDSALYFCASSVRTGSYNEQFFGPGTRLTVL.

V is TRBV7-9 and J is TRBJ2-1; 7 bases are a match to TRBD1. Germline CDR1 is SEHNR and CDR2 is FQNEAQ (reference sequence). This CDR3 region has 14 residues. V shed 5 bases and J 5 bases; nucleotides not matched to a gene: 6. The CDR3 DNA sequence: TGTGCCAGCAGCCCCGACAGGGTACACAATGAGCAGTTCTTC. The encoded protein is CASSPDRVHNEQFF.

This clone has just one count. This chain links TRBV28 with TRBJ2-3, with 8 positions matching TRBD1. Germline values: CDR1 MDHEN, CDR2 SYDVKM. The CDR3 spans 16 residues. V lost 4 bases to trimming and J lost 2 bases; unmatched junction nucleotides: 8. The CDR3 region is CASSSRTGRHTDTQYF. The CDR3 DNA is TGTGCCAGCAGTTCCCGGACAGGGAGACACACAGATACGCAGTATTTT.

The rearrangement uses TRBV27 and TRBJ2-2, with TRBD2 identical over 8 bases. From germline, CDR1 is MNHEY and CDR2 SMNVEV (reference sequence). The CDR3 is made up of 16 amino acids. The junction had 9 bases not matched to a gene; V was cut back by 5 bases and J by 4 bases. The CDR3 DNA sequence: TGTGCCAGCAGTCATGGGCTAGCGGGTGGCACCGGGGAGCTGTTTTTT. Protein product: CASSHGLAGGTGELFF.

The genes are TRBV10-3 and TRBJ1-5; D not resolved. The CDR3 is 14 residues long. CDR1 and CDR2 from the germline V gene are ENHRY and SYGVKD. The V end lost 9 bases, the J end lost 2 bases, and 14 bases lay between the germline ends. Written as DNA, the CDR3 is TGTGCCATGGGCGACGGGGTGGGCAATCAGCCCCAGCATTTT. Protein product: CAMGDGVGNQPQHF.